These T cell receptor beta chains were read from a single sample in a study of regulatory T cells in long-lasting Graves disease. Via MiXCR, TCRdb re-called the multiplex PCR reads, giving one row per CDR3 protein. This sample has hundreds of thousands of distinct CDR3 sequences; less than 20% occur once, and the top ten carry around 18%. This sample also appeared in a second study, on T cells in Graves' hyperthyroidism and ophthalmopathy.

The sequencing used peripheral blood mononuclear cells (PBMCs), collected at new diagnosis, from a patient treated with antithyroid drugs. These receptors were taken from a woman between 25 and 40 years old with Graves disease. Each CDR3 is given with its conserved first and last residue. Fields, in order: V gene, J gene, D gene, clone size, CDR3 DNA, CDR3 protein. D genes are given only for firm matches. Clone sizes are given selectively: once, few, many, or a class where the clone is expanded.

V: TRBV19; J: TRBJ2-3; D: TRBD1; size: -; DNA: TGTGCCAGTAGTACAACAGGGGGCGTTGATACGCAGTATTTT; CDR3: CASSTTGGVDTQYF
V: TRBV20-1; J: TRBJ1-2; D: -; size: few; DNA: TGCAGTGCTAGTGGGACTAACTATGGCTACACCTTC; CDR3: CSASGTNYGYTF
V: TRBV29-1; J: TRBJ1-1; D: -; size: many; DNA: TGCAGCGTTGAAGAAGCGGGGAGGAACACTGAAGCTTTCTTT; CDR3: CSVEEAGRNTEAFF
V: TRBV24-1; J: TRBJ2-1; D: -; size: -; DNA: TGTGCCACCAGGGAGACAGCCTACAATGAGCAGTTCTTC; CDR3: CATRETAYNEQFF
V: TRBV15; J: TRBJ1-1; D: -; size: many; DNA: TGTGCCACCAGCAGAGATCGAGCACCGAACACTGAAGCTTTCTTT; CDR3: CATSRDRAPNTEAFF
V: TRBV15; J: TRBJ2-2; D: -; size: few; DNA: TGTGCCACCAGCAGGAGAGGTAGGACCGTCACCGGGGAGCTGTTTTTT; CDR3: CATSRRGRTVTGELFF
V: TRBV12-3/TRBV12-4; J: TRBJ1-5; D: -; size: many; DNA: TGTGCCAGCAGTTTAATGGTACAGCCCCAGCATTTT; CDR3: CASSLMVQPQHF
V: TRBV11-2; J: TRBJ2-7; D: -; size: -; DNA: TGTGCCAGCAGTTCCCTCGGGGGTTTGTTCGAGCAGTACTTC; CDR3: CASSSLGGLFEQYF
V: TRBV18; J: TRBJ2-7; D: -; size: -; DNA: TGTGCCAGCTCACCACCCGGGGGACGGGTCTACGAGCAGTACTTC; CDR3: CASSPPGGRVYEQYF
V: TRBV30; J: TRBJ2-5; D: -; size: few; DNA: TGTGCCTGGAGCCTTTCAGAGACCCAGTACTTC; CDR3: CAWSLSETQYF
V: TRBV20-1; J: TRBJ2-3; D: -; size: few; DNA: TGCAGTGCTAATCTCGGGGGCACAGATACGCAGTATTTT; CDR3: CSANLGGTDTQYF
V: TRBV2; J: TRBJ1-6; D: -; size: many; DNA: TGTGCCAGCAGTGTTAACGGATACTATAATTCACCCCTCCACTTT; CDR3: CASSVNGYYNSPLHF
V: TRBV28; J: TRBJ2-7; D: -; size: many; DNA: TGTGCCAGCAGTTTCTTCCCTGGTAGCCGGGGCTACGAGCAGTACTTC; CDR3: CASSFFPGSRGYEQYF
V: TRBV20-1; J: TRBJ2-1; D: TRBD1; size: -; DNA: TGCAGTGCTAGCCGACAGGGAACCCTTAACAATGAGCAGTTCTTC; CDR3: CSASRQGTLNNEQFF
V: TRBV4-1; J: TRBJ2-7; D: -; size: many; DNA: TGCGCCAGCAGCCAAGGGGGGACTCTCAACGAGCAGTACTTC; CDR3: CASSQGGTLNEQYF
V: TRBV18; J: TRBJ2-7; D: -; size: few; DNA: TGTGCCAGCTCACCGAGGGACGGTTCACCCTACGAGCAGTACTTC; CDR3: CASSPRDGSPYEQYF
V: TRBV12-3/TRBV12-4; J: TRBJ1-1; D: -; size: many; DNA: TGTGCCAGCAGTTCCCGGGCGGGCACTGAAGCTTTCTTT; CDR3: CASSSRAGTEAFF
V: TRBV7-9; J: TRBJ2-5; D: -; size: many; DNA: TGTGCCAGCAGCTCTACAGGGACCCAGTACTTC; CDR3: CASSSTGTQYF
V: TRBV20-1; J: TRBJ1-6; D: -; size: -; DNA: TGCAGTGCTAGACGCGGGGTTAATTCACCCCTCCACTTT; CDR3: CSARRGVNSPLHF
V: TRBV27; J: TRBJ2-2; D: -; size: few; DNA: TGTGCCAGCAGTTGGGGAGTGGGGACCGGGGAGCTGTTTTTT; CDR3: CASSWGVGTGELFF
V: TRBV28; J: TRBJ1-2; D: -; size: many; DNA: TGTGCCAGCAGTAGTCCGACAGGCAACTATGGCTACACCTTC; CDR3: CASSSPTGNYGYTF
V: TRBV12-3/TRBV12-4; J: TRBJ2-5; D: -; size: many; DNA: TGTGCCAGCAGCCACCGACAGGGAGGAGAGACCCAGTACTTC; CDR3: CASSHRQGGETQYF
V: TRBV9; J: TRBJ2-7; D: TRBD1; size: few; DNA: TGTGCCAGCAGCGCGGGACAGGGGTCGTGGGAGCAGTACTTC; CDR3: CASSAGQGSWEQYF
V: TRBV6-1; J: TRBJ1-5; D: TRBD1; size: many; DNA: TGTGCCAGCAGTCGGGGGACAGCGGATCAGCCCCAGCATTTT; CDR3: CASSRGTADQPQHF
V: TRBV14; J: TRBJ1-5; D: -; size: few; DNA: TGTGCCAGCAGCCAGACAGTGGGACAGCCCCAGCATTTT; CDR3: CASSQTVGQPQHF
V: TRBV12-3/TRBV12-4; J: TRBJ1-5; D: TRBD1; size: once; DNA: TGTGCCAGCAGTCGGACAGGGGGAAAGAATCAGCCCCAGCATTTT; CDR3: CASSRTGGKNQPQHF
V: TRBV29-1; J: TRBJ1-1; D: -; size: -; DNA: TGCAGCGGAAAGAAGGACACTGAAGCTTTCTTT; CDR3: CSGKKDTEAFF
V: TRBV20-1; J: TRBJ2-2; D: TRBD1; size: -; DNA: TGCAGTGCTAGCCGACAGGGATCGGACACCGGGGAGCTGTTTTTT; CDR3: CSASRQGSDTGELFF
V: TRBV6-1; J: TRBJ2-7; D: -; size: many; DNA: TGTGCCAGCACTAACCTAGGGCCCTACGAGCAGTACTTC; CDR3: CASTNLGPYEQYF
V: TRBV19; J: TRBJ1-1; D: -; size: many; DNA: TGTGCCAGTAGTAAGGAGGGGCCAATCTCTGAAGCTTTCTTT; CDR3: CASSKEGPISEAFF
V: TRBV7-2; J: TRBJ2-2; D: TRBD1; size: few; DNA: TGTGCCAGCACGACGGGACAGGGCAACACCGGGGAGCTGTTTTTT; CDR3: CASTTGQGNTGELFF
V: TRBV6-2/TRBV6-3; J: TRBJ1-1; D: TRBD1; size: many; DNA: TGTGCCAGCAGTTACTCCTGGACAGGGCACGAAGCTTTCTTT; CDR3: CASSYSWTGHEAFF
V: TRBV6-2/TRBV6-3; J: TRBJ1-2; D: TRBD1; size: many; DNA: TGTGCCAGCACGACAGGGTTTGGGGGGTATGGCTACACCTTC; CDR3: CASTTGFGGYGYTF
V: TRBV5-1; J: TRBJ2-2; D: -; size: once; DNA: TGCGCCAGCAGCCCCCGAGCCTCAAACACCGGGGAGCTGTTTTTT; CDR3: CASSPRASNTGELFF
V: TRBV5-1; J: TRBJ2-1; D: -; size: few; DNA: TGCGCCAGCAGCCCCGAGCGAGCCCTCGGTAATGAGCAGTTCTTC; CDR3: CASSPERALGNEQFF
V: TRBV7-8; J: TRBJ2-3; D: TRBD2; size: many; DNA: TGTGCCAGCAGCTTAAAGGCTTCGAGCGGGAGTCGTATCGCAGATACGCAGTATTTT; CDR3: CASSLKASSGSRIADTQYF
V: TRBV12-3/TRBV12-4; J: TRBJ2-7; D: -; size: -; DNA: TGTGCCAGCAGTACAGGGCTGGGGGCCTACGAGCAGTACTTC; CDR3: CASSTGLGAYEQYF
V: TRBV27; J: TRBJ1-2; D: -; size: many; DNA: TGTGCCAGCTTAGACCCAGCCAGGGCCTTCTATGGCTACACCTTC; CDR3: CASLDPARAFYGYTF
V: TRBV6-2/TRBV6-3; J: TRBJ1-6; D: -; size: -; DNA: TGTGCCAGCAGTCCGCCGGACCCACCCCTCCACTTT; CDR3: CASSPPDPPLHF
V: TRBV7-3; J: TRBJ2-7; D: -; size: few; DNA: TGTGCCAGCAGCTTATACGGGGTTGGGACCTACGAGCAGTACTTC; CDR3: CASSLYGVGTYEQYF
V: TRBV4-1; J: TRBJ1-5; D: -; size: -; DNA: TGCGCCAGCAGCCAATCAGACACTTCCAATCAGCCCCAGCATTTT; CDR3: CASSQSDTSNQPQHF
V: TRBV19; J: TRBJ1-1; D: -; size: -; DNA: TGTGCCAGTAGTACAGGGTATTCTGAAGCTTTCTTT; CDR3: CASSTGYSEAFF
V: TRBV6-2/TRBV6-3; J: TRBJ1-5; D: -; size: -; DNA: TGTGCCAGCACCGTACCTGGGGACAATCAGCCCCAGCATTTT; CDR3: CASTVPGDNQPQHF
V: TRBV6-2/TRBV6-3; J: TRBJ2-7; D: TRBD2; size: few; DNA: TGTGCCAGCAGTTATTCTAGCGGGAGAGGAGAGCAGTACTTC; CDR3: CASSYSSGRGEQYF
V: TRBV7-9; J: TRBJ1-4; D: -; size: -; DNA: TGTGCCAGCCAAGGGGGGCTGTATGAAAAACTGTTTTTT; CDR3: CASQGGLYEKLFF
V: TRBV9; J: TRBJ1-1; D: -; size: -; DNA: TGTGCCAGCAGCGTGGCAGGGACCAACACTGAAGCTTTCTTT; CDR3: CASSVAGTNTEAFF
V: TRBV11-2; J: TRBJ2-7; D: -; size: many; DNA: TGTGCCAGCAGCCTACAGGGACTGGGAGACTACGAGCAGTACTTC; CDR3: CASSLQGLGDYEQYF
V: TRBV11-3; J: TRBJ2-1; D: TRBD2; size: many; DNA: TGTGCCAGCAGCCCGCCGGGACTAATCTACAATGAGCAGTTCTTC; CDR3: CASSPPGLIYNEQFF
V: TRBV14; J: TRBJ2-2; D: TRBD1; size: few; DNA: TGTGCCAGCAGACTTGGGACAGGGACCGGGGAGCTGTTTTTT; CDR3: CASRLGTGTGELFF
V: TRBV29-1; J: TRBJ2-2; D: TRBD2; size: -; DNA: TGCAGCGTTGAAGTCGGGACTAGCAACACCGGGGAGCTGTTTTTT; CDR3: CSVEVGTSNTGELFF
V: TRBV10-2; J: TRBJ2-5; D: -; size: many; DNA: TGCGCCAGCAGTGAGCAGGGGTTCCAAGAGACCCAGTACTTC; CDR3: CASSEQGFQETQYF
V: TRBV4-1; J: TRBJ1-6; D: TRBD1; size: -; DNA: TGCGCCAGCAGCCAGATGACAGGGGCGAATTCACCCCTCCACTTT; CDR3: CASSQMTGANSPLHF